This TCR beta chain was sequenced in a study of tissue T cells after allogeneic stem cell transplantation. TCRdb keeps only in-frame clones here, not all; method: immunoSEQ multiplex PCR. The repertoire has about 4,600 clones, 49% of them found once; the top ten carry approximately 21%. With respect to this clone: The gene symbols are mouse symbols. The missing CDR3 end, 1 residue past where the read stops, is filled in from the germline J gene.

In germline, CDR1 is GKSSPN, CDR2 SITVG. The CDR3 extends over 14 amino acids. The V segment lost 2 bases and the J segment 7 bases; nucleotides outside the gene matches: 4. Time point defined: mouse harvest day 14 after allogeneic transplant. Each mouse received 10^7 T-cell-depleted marrow cells plus 10^6 splenic CD5+ T cells by tail vein. This TCR came from a female BALB/c mouse given C57BL/6 T cells with graft-versus-host disease after an allogeneic hematopoietic cell transplant. The rearrangement uses TRBV31 and TRBJ1-5; 11 nucleotides agree with TRBD1. The sequenced sample consisted of lymph node tissue. CDR3 in amino acids: CAWSSGTGGQAPLF. Incomplete CDR3 DNA: TGTGCCTGGAGTTCCGGGACAGGGGGTCAGGCTCCGCTT.